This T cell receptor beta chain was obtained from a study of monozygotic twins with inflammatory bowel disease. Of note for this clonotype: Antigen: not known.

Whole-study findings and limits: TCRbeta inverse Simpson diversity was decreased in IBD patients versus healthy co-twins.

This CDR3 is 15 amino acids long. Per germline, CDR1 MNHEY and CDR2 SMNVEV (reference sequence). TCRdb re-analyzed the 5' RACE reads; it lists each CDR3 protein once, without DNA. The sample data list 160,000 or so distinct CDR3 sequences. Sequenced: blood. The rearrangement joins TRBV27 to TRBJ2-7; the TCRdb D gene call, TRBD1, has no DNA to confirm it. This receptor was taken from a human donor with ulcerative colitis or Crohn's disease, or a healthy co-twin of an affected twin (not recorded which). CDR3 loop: CASSLLGQGVGEQYF.